This T cell receptor beta chain was identified during a study of OX40 agonist ivuxolimab in advanced cancers. As for the study in general: Partial responses were achieved by three patients, one with hepatocellular carcinoma and two with cutaneous melanoma.

Blood got drawn at baseline, again on cycle 4 day 1, and then on cycle 7 day 1. The CDR3 sequence is 13 residues long. The germline V gene encodes CDR1 SNHLY and CDR2 FYNNEI. With V trimmed by 7 bases and J by 4 bases, 6 bases remained unmatched. The table came from immunoSEQ multiplex PCR; TCRdb's copy has only in-frame clones and leaves some out. The sample lists approximately 74,000 clones, 80% to 95% seen once, with 0.3% in the top ten. The material sequenced was CD4+ or CD8+ T cells sorted from blood, taken in a trial of the OX40 agonist ivuxolimab. The sequence came from an adult with an advanced solid tumor such as melanoma, head and neck, liver or kidney cancer. The chain has TRBV2 and TRBJ2-7; 8 bases match TRBD2. CDR3 sequence (DNA): TGTGCCAGCACGTCCGGGGGGGGGTACGAGCAGTACTTC. Its protein is CASTSGGGYEQYF. Full variable domain (missing parts from reference TRBV2 and TRBJ2-7): EPEVTQTPSHQVTQMGQEVILRCVPISNHLYFYWYRQILGQKVEFLVSFYNNEISEKSEIFDDQFSVERPDGSNFTLKIRSTKLEDSAMYFCASTSGGGYEQYFGPGTRLTVT.